This entry lists 18 T cell receptor beta chains sequenced from one sample in a study of Tregs in tolerant kidney transplant recipients. Method: immunoSEQ multiplex PCR; TCRdb's copy keeps in-frame clones and lacks some. Of roughly 46,000 clones in the sample, roughly nine tenths were seen once. Sequenced material: Tregs from blood. The source is a human donor in good health.

The chain uses TRBV19 and TRBJ2-5; TRBD1 matches 9 bases. Trimming cost V 10 bases and J 5 bases; bases outside gene matches: 8. Germline V gene data show CDR1 as LNHDA and CDR2 as SQIVND (reference sequence). CDR3 length: 13 amino acids. Here the CDR3 DNA reads TGTGCCACCACAACAGGGGGCTATGAGACCCAGTACTTC. Translating it yields CATTTGGYETQYF.

J is TRBJ2-4 and V is TRBV7-8, with D perhaps matching TRBD1 (5 bases). The CDR3 covers 13 residues. CDR1 is SGHVS and CDR2 is FQNEAQ in the germline V gene. V was trimmed by 5 bases and J by 8 bases, leaving 13 bases between them. The CDR3 here is CASSLGRVDIQYF. DNA for the CDR3: TGTGCCAGCAGCCTAGGCAGGGTTGACATTCAGTACTTC.

The V gene is TRBV19, the J gene TRBJ1-2; 8 nucleotides line up with TRBD1. Trimming removed 5 bases from V and 2 bases from J; junction bases left unmatched: 7. Germline CDR1 LNHDA, CDR2 SQIVND (reference sequence). This CDR3 is 15 amino acids long. DNA for the CDR3: TGTGCCAGTAGTCCGTGGGACAGGTTAAACTATGGCTACACCTTC. This sequence encodes CASSPWDRLNYGYTF.

The chain employs TRBV27 and TRBJ1-2, with D unresolved. There are 15 residues in the CDR3. Looked up from germline, CDR1 is MNHEY and CDR2 is SMNVEV (reference sequence). Trimming cost V 2 bases and J 0 bases, with 10 bases left between them. The CDR3 here is CASSLHGRTNYGYTF. In DNA, the CDR3 is TGTGCCAGCAGTTTACATGGCAGGACTAACTATGGCTACACCTTC.

This chain connects TRBV5-1 to TRBJ1-4; D is possibly TRBD1 (6 bases). The CDR3 covers 15 residues. V was cut by 2 bases and J by 7 bases, with 15 bases left in between. The V gene's germline CDR1 is SGHRS and CDR2 YFSETQ. CDR3 protein: CASSFTGYLGEKLFF. Here the CDR3 DNA reads TGCGCCAGCAGCTTTACAGGGTATCTTGGTGAAAAACTGTTTTTT.

V gene TRBV5-6 combines with J gene TRBJ1-2, with D tentatively TRBD1 (5 bases). Per germline, CDR1 SGHDT and CDR2 YYEEEE. The CDR3 is made up of 16 amino acids. Trimming pared 0 bases from V and 4 bases from J, leaving 16 bases between. The CDR3 coding sequence is TGTGCCAGCAGCTTGGCAACAGGCCAGGCGGGCTATGGCTACACCTTC. Protein: CASSLATGQAGYGYTF.

This rearrangement joins TRBV6-5 to TRBJ2-5, with TRBD1 matching 8 bases. The DNA matches TRBJ2-7 better at its end, which makes the J call doubtful. The germline gives CDR1 MNHEY, CDR2 SVGAGI. The CDR3 sequence is 16 residues long. The CDR3 loop reads CASSYGTGLGEHEQYF. The CDR3 region has the DNA TGTGCCAGCAGTTACGGGACAGGTTTAGGGGAACACGAGCAGTACTTC.

The chain is built from TRBV5-1 and TRBJ1-4; D unresolved. This CDR3 is 13 amino acids long. V was trimmed by 0 bases and J by 4 bases, leaving 4 bases between them. From germline, CDR1 is SGHRS and CDR2 YFSETQ. This chain's CDR3 is CASSLVSNEKLFF. The DNA for the CDR3 is TGCGCCAGCAGCTTGGTTAGTAATGAAAAACTGTTTTTT.

The chain carries TRBV29-1 and TRBJ2-7; D is unresolved. Trimming stripped 4 bases from V and 7 bases from J, with 14 bases between. Germline V lookup: CDR1 SQVTM, CDR2 ANQGSEA. This CDR3 is built from 12 residues. The CDR3: CSVGDQLAEQYF. For the CDR3, the DNA is TGCAGCGTTGGTGACCAACTCGCGGAGCAGTACTTC.

This clone has a single count. At the DNA level, this CDR3 is encoded by other sequences in the same sample as well. The CDR3 DNA reads as TGTGCCAGCAGCTTAGCGCGACAGGGAAGGGGAGAGCAGTACTTC. It yields the protein CASSLARQGRGEQYF. The rearrangement joins TRBV7-9 to TRBJ2-7; 7 nucleotides agree with TRBD1. The CDR3 is 15 amino acids. V gave up 0 bases and J gave up 7 bases; unmatched junction bases: 9. The germline gives CDR1 SEHNR, CDR2 FQNEAQ (reference sequence).

The CDR3 coding sequence is TGTGCCAGCAGCTTGGCTATGCTAGCGGTGGGGAATGAGCAGTTCTTC. It is translated as CASSLAMLAVGNEQFF. The chain links TRBV5-4 to TRBJ2-1; TRBD2 matches 7 bases. Germline values: CDR1 SGHNT, CDR2 YYREEE (reference sequence). J gave up 7 bases and V 0 bases, and 10 bases lay outside the gene matches. This CDR3 has 16 residues.

The chain uses TRBV6-5 and TRBJ2-3; D gene ambiguous. CDR3 length: 14 residues. The V end lost 2 bases, the J end lost 2 bases, and 8 bases lay between the germline ends. The V gene's germline CDR1 is MNHEY and CDR2 SVGAGI. The CDR3: CASSYRAFTDTQYF. The CDR3, as DNA: TGTGCCAGCAGTTACCGGGCATTCACAGATACGCAGTATTTT.

This clone was picked up one time. The chain joins TRBV5-1 to TRBJ2-1; D is uncertain. The V and J ends lost 10 bases and 1 base respectively, with 9 bases between them. The CDR3 length is 12 residues. Germline V gene lookup returns CDR1 SGHRS and CDR2 YFSETQ. CDR3 coding DNA: TGCGCCGGCCTTGGGTCCTACAATGAGCAGTTCTTC. Translating it yields CAGLGSYNEQFF.

The chain joins TRBV10-3 to TRBJ2-7, with TRBD1 identical over 9 bases. The CDR3 spans 16 residues. Losses at the gene ends were 0 bases for V and 4 bases for J; bases not matched to a gene: 7. Germline assignment: CDR1 ENHRY and CDR2 SYGVKD. CDR3 residues: CAISESYGTGRYEQYF. As DNA, the CDR3 is TGTGCCATCAGTGAGTCTTACGGGACAGGGCGATACGAGCAGTACTTC.

The chain recombines TRBV4-2 with TRBJ2-1; the match to TRBD2 covers 13 bases. V gave up 1 base and J gave up 9 bases; unmatched junction bases: 3. Germline CDR1 reads LGHNA; CDR2 reads YNFKEQ. The CDR3 extends over 15 amino acids. This CDR3 is CASSQGLAGGGEQFF. The CDR3, as DNA: TGTGCCAGCAGCCAAGGACTAGCGGGGGGTGGTGAGCAGTTCTTC.

The chain is built from TRBV18 and TRBJ1-2, with D perhaps matching TRBD1 (6 bases). This CDR3 has 17 amino acids. Trimming removed 4 bases from V and 8 bases from J, with 26 bases in between. Germline CDR1 KGHSH, CDR2 LQKENI. The CDR3 spells CASSLPLGQRGLRGYTF. In DNA, the CDR3 is TGTGCCAGCTCACTCCCACTAGGACAGCGAGGTTTGAGGGGCTACACCTTC.

This chain connects TRBV2 to TRBJ1-2; 8 bases map to TRBD1. The CDR3 has 13 residues. CDR1 and CDR2 from the germline V gene are SNHLY and FYNNEI. The V gene end was trimmed by 7 bases and the J gene end by 8 bases; junction bases not matched to a gene: 9. In DNA form, the CDR3 reads TGTGCCAGCACGGACAGGGCCCCTCCGGGCTACACCTTC. Residues: CASTDRAPPGYTF.

The chain carries TRBV5-4 and TRBJ2-1, with TRBD2 matching 7 bases. Germline CDR1 SGHNT, CDR2 YYREEE (reference sequence). There are 15 residues in the CDR3. After removal of 4 bases from V and 3 bases from J, the junction contained 7 bases not matched to a gene. CDR3 sequence reads: CASSPTSALYNEQFF. Here the CDR3 DNA reads TGTGCCAGCAGCCCTACTAGCGCGCTCTACAATGAGCAGTTCTTC.